These 11 T cell receptor beta chains were all obtained from the same sample, sequenced in a study of metastatic and nonmetastatic thyroid tumors. TCRdb re-analyzed the PCR reads through MiXCR. Of 13,000 or so clones in the sample, approximately 33% were seen once. Among the patients, none had received any treatment before thyroid surgery. The sequenced sample consisted of tumor tissue. All receptors come from a male donor with papillary thyroid cancer or a benign thyroid nodule (not recorded which). Some clones in this sample may be carry-over from other donors' samples.

In regard to this clone: Germline and junction disagree at one end, which may indicate a read error. The rearrangement joins TRBV20-1 to TRBJ2-7; the match to TRBD2 covers 11 bases. Looked up from germline, CDR1 is DFQATT and CDR2 is SNEGSKA (reference sequence). This CDR3 is 15 amino acids long. The CDR3 DNA sequence: TGCATTGCTAGGAGTCCCCTCGGGACTAGCGGCGAGCAGTACTTC. It encodes CIARSPLGTSGEQYF.

In its sample, this clone was seen a few times. The CDR3 sequence: CASSERSSGANVLTF. The CDR3, as DNA: TGTGCCAGCAGTGAAAGGTCCTCTGGGGCCAACGTCCTGACTTTC. The chain is built from TRBV6-1 and TRBJ2-6; no firm D call. This CDR3 contains 15 residues. Trimming cost V 2 bases and J 0 bases, with 5 bases left between them. Germline V gene sequence: CDR1 MNHNS, CDR2 SASEGT.

This clone is deemed medium-sized. Here the CDR3 DNA reads TGCAGTGCTCCGCCCCCAGGGAATTCACCCCTCCACTTT. Encoded protein: CSAPPPGNSPLHF. The gene calls are TRBV20-1 and TRBJ1-6; a possible D gene is TRBD1 (5 bases). Deletions cut 5 bases from V and 7 bases from J, with 12 bases between. Germline CDR1 is DFQATT and CDR2 is SNEGSKA (reference sequence). The length of the CDR3 is 13 residues.

This clone was seen a handful of times. The V gene is TRBV19, the J gene TRBJ2-1, with D tentatively TRBD1 (6 bases). Germline values: CDR1 LNHDA, CDR2 SQIVND (reference sequence). The CDR3 spans 15 residues. Trimming removed 3 bases from V and 3 bases from J, with 12 bases in between. This CDR3 reads CASSIQGIGYNEQFF. The CDR3 DNA reads as TGTGCCAGTAGTATCCAGGGGATTGGCTACAATGAGCAGTTCTTC. The variable domain in full, completed from reference TRBV19 and TRBJ2-1, reads DGGITQSPKYLFRKEGQNVTLSCEQNLNHDAMYWYRQDPGQGLRLIYYSQIVNDFQKGDIAEGYSVSREKKESFPLTVTSAQKNPTAFYLCASSIQGIGYNEQFFGPGTRLTVL.

In the case of this clone: One end of the junction does not line up with germline, which may come from a read error. The chain links TRBV5-1 to TRBJ2-3; no definite D call. CDR3 size: 16 residues. Germline V gene lookup returns CDR1 SGHRS and CDR2 YFSETQ. The CDR3 is CSSILERQISTDTQYF. CDR3 in DNA: TGCTCCAGCATCTTGGAACGCCAGATTAGCACAGATACGCAGTATTTT.

This clone came up many times. The CDR3 DNA sequence: TGTGCCAGCAGCTTCAGCGGAGAGGGGAACACCGGGGAGCTGTTTTTT. Translating gives CASSFSGEGNTGELFF. This rearrangement joins TRBV5-6 to TRBJ2-2; D is perhaps TRBD2 (5 bases). CDR1 and CDR2 (germline): SGHDT, YYEEEE. Trimming shortened V by 2 bases and J by 1 base, and 12 bases separated the two germline ends. The CDR3 is 16 amino acids. The full variable domain, in which reference TRBV5-6 and TRBJ2-2 provide the parts outside the CDR3, is DAGVTQSPTHLIKTRGQQVTLRCSPKSGHDTVSWYQQALGQGPQFIFQYYEEEERQRGNFPDRFSGHQFPNYSSELNVNALLLGDSALYLCASSFSGEGNTGELFFGEGSRLTVL.

This clone was recorded many times. The rearrangement links TRBV5-4 to TRBJ1-2; D uncertain. CDR3 length: 14 amino acids. Germline V gene data show CDR1 as SGHNT and CDR2 as YYREEE (reference sequence). V lost 3 bases, J lost 2 bases, and 11 bases lay in between. The CDR3 DNA reads as TGTGCCAGCAGCTGGGCGACTGCCAACTATGGCTACACCTTC. Residues: CASSWATANYGYTF. The whole variable domain, filled in from reference TRBV5-4 and TRBJ1-2, reads ETGVTQSPTHLIKTRGQQVTLRCSSQSGHNTVSWYQQALGQGPQFIFQYYREEENGRGNFPPRFSGLQFPNYSSELNVNALELDDSALYLCASSWATANYGYTFGSGTRLTVV.

This chain joins TRBV4-2 and TRBJ2-7; TRBD1 agrees at 10 bases. From germline, CDR1 is LGHNA and CDR2 YNFKEQ. V shed 0 bases, J shed 1 base, and the junction held 6 bases outside the gene matches. The CDR3 is made up of 17 amino acids. CDR3 DNA sequence: TGTGCCAGCAGCCAAGATTTTAGGGGACAGGGGTCCTACGAGCAGTACTTC. Translation gives CASSQDFRGQGSYEQYF.

This clone came up many times. J is TRBJ2-7 and V is TRBV15; TRBD2 aligns across 13 bases. CDR3 length: 16 amino acids. Looked up from germline, CDR1 is LNHNV and CDR2 is YYDKDF (reference sequence). Trimming at V came to 1 base and at J to 2 bases, leaving 2 bases not matched to a gene. CDR3 DNA sequence: TGTGCCACCAGCAGAGGGACTAGCGGGAGTCCCTACGAGCAGTACGTC. Residues: CATSRGTSGSPYEQYV.

The V and J genes are TRBV19 and TRBJ2-2; 11 positions agree with TRBD1. This CDR3 contains 15 residues. Germline V gene lookup returns CDR1 LNHDA and CDR2 SQIVND (reference sequence). The V and J ends lost 7 bases and 6 bases, in that order; junction bases with no gene match: 7. CDR3 region: CASTIPGQGAGELFF. CDR3 coding DNA: TGTGCCAGTACCATACCGGGACAGGGGGCCGGGGAGCTGTTTTTT.

This clone is medium-sized (0.01 to 0.1%) in the sample. The DNA for the CDR3 is TGCAGTGCCGAAGGGGGACTAGCGGGGGACACAGATACGCAGTATTTT. It specifies CSAEGGLAGDTDTQYF. The chain combines TRBV20-1 with TRBJ2-3; TRBD2 agrees at 14 bases. Germline-derived CDR1 and CDR2 are DFQATT and SNEGSKA (reference sequence). The CDR3 sequence is 16 residues long. J was trimmed by 2 bases and V by 6 bases; bases with no gene match: 7.